This is a list of T cell receptor beta chains from one sample in a study of siplizumab effects on memory and regulatory T cells. Clones were read by immunoSEQ multiplex PCR, and TCRdb kept only the in-frame ones, dropping some. Of roughly 97,000 clones in the sample, approximately 93% were seen once. Sequenced sample: Tregs sorted from blood. The source of these receptors is a human donor in good health. CDR3s include the opening cysteine and the closing phenylalanine or tryptophan. D genes are given only for firm matches. The size of a clone is reported for some rows only, either as once, few or many, or as a class for expanded clones.

size | J | V | D | CDR3 | DNA
NA | TRBJ2-7 | TRBV19 | TRBD2 | CASSPRQGLAGNYEQYF | TGTGCCAGTAGTCCCAGACAAGGACTAGCGGGTAATTACGAGCAGTACTTC
NA | TRBJ1-2 | TRBV5-1 | NA | CASSGKGKEGYTF | TGCGCCAGCAGCGGGAAGGGGAAGGAGGGCTACACCTTC
NA | TRBJ1-2 | TRBV6-5 | NA | CASTADRGYGYTF | TGTGCCAGCACCGCAGATAGGGGCTATGGCTACACCTTC
NA | TRBJ1-2 | TRBV30 | NA | CAWSGRDFGYTF | TGTGCCTGGAGCGGTCGGGATTTTGGCTACACCTTC
once | TRBJ2-3 | TRBV5-1 | TRBD2 | CASSFMPPGTSGGAGTQYF | TGCGCCAGCAGCTTTATGCCCCCCGGGACTAGCGGGGGGGCTGGCACGCAGTATTTT
few | TRBJ1-6 | TRBV18 | TRBD1 | CASSPSRDRNSPLHF | TGTGCCAGCTCACCTTCCCGGGACAGGAATTCACCCCTCCACTTT
NA | TRBJ2-7 | TRBV10-3 | NA | CAISGPFDSGYEQYF | TGTGCCATCAGTGGACCCTTTGACTCTGGTTACGAGCAGTACTTC
NA | TRBJ1-1 | TRBV27 | NA | CASKQPNTEAFF | TGTGCCAGCAAGCAGCCGAACACTGAAGCTTTCTTT
once | TRBJ2-2 | TRBV30 | NA | CARQGGPNTGELFF | TGTGCCCGGCAGGGGGGCCCGAACACCGGGGAGCTGTTTTTT
NA | TRBJ1-1 | TRBV6-5 | NA | CASSYPGSTEAFF | TGTGCCAGCAGTTATCCGGGGTCCACTGAAGCTTTCTTT
NA | TRBJ1-1 | TRBV18 | NA | CASSPLPGTGNTEAFF | TGTGCCAGCTCACCACTCCCCGGGACGGGGAACACTGAAGCTTTCTTT
NA | TRBJ2-7 | TRBV6-1 | TRBD1 | CASSELDRSSYEQYF | TGTGCCAGCAGTGAACTGGACAGGAGCTCCTACGAGCAGTACTTC
NA | TRBJ2-7 | TRBV5-1 | TRBD2 | CASRPGLDLGEQYF | TGCGCCAGCAGACCCGGACTAGATCTCGGCGAGCAGTACTTC
NA | TRBJ2-6 | TRBV5-1 | NA | CASSLLRAGANVLTF | TGCGCCAGCAGCTTGTTGAGGGCTGGGGCCAACGTCCTGACTTTC
NA | TRBJ2-2 | TRBV5-3 | NA | CARSQQIARTYTGELFF | TGTGCCAGAAGCCAACAAATCGCCCGGACCTACACCGGGGAGCTGTTTTTT
once | TRBJ2-1 | TRBV19 | NA | CASSIGREYNEQFF | TGTGCCAGTAGTATAGGCAGGGAGTACAATGAGCAGTTCTTC
NA | TRBJ2-1 | TRBV7-2 | NA | CASSLHGRGYNEQFF | TGTGCCAGCAGCTTACATGGGCGGGGTTACAATGAGCAGTTCTTC
NA | TRBJ2-2 | TRBV6-5 | NA | CASSYSNGELFF | TGTGCCAGCAGTTACTCGAACGGGGAGCTGTTTTTT
once | TRBJ1-5 | TRBV6-6 | TRBD1 | CASSSPGQNQPQHF | TGTGCCAGCAGTTCACCGGGACAGAATCAGCCCCAGCATTTT
NA | TRBJ1-1 | TRBV6-5 | NA | CASSTRRGGTEAFF | TGTGCCAGCAGTACCCGGAGGGGCGGCACTGAAGCTTTCTTT
few | TRBJ1-1 | TRBV4-1 | NA | CASSLRDPGWNTEAFF | TGCGCCAGCAGCTTGCGGGATCCGGGCTGGAACACTGAAGCTTTCTTT
NA | TRBJ2-2 | TRBV10-3 | TRBD2 | CAIRRDTLAGLGYTGELFF | TGTGCCATCAGGCGGGACACCTTAGCGGGACTCGGTTACACCGGGGAGCTGTTTTTT
NA | TRBJ1-1 | TRBV6-6 | NA | CASRRGGNTEAFF | TGTGCCAGCAGGAGGGGAGGGAACACTGAAGCTTTCTTT
few | TRBJ1-2 | TRBV5-5 | NA | CASSLKSLIGYTF | TGTGCCAGCAGCTTGAAATCGCTGATCGGCTACACCTTC
once | TRBJ2-2 | TRBV6-5 | TRBD2 | CASSRGLASTGELFF | TGTGCCAGCAGTAGGGGACTAGCGAGCACCGGGGAGCTGTTTTTT
few | TRBJ1-6 | TRBV2 | TRBD1 | CASKGQANSPLHF | TGTGCCAGCAAAGGACAGGCCAATTCACCCCTCCACTTT
NA | TRBJ2-1 | TRBV30 | NA | CAWIGHPYNEQFF | TGTGCCTGGATAGGACACCCCTACAATGAGCAGTTCTTC
once | TRBJ2-1 | TRBV7-2 | TRBD2 | CASSLGWTSGQNEQFF | TGTGCCAGCAGCTTAGGCTGGACTAGCGGGCAAAATGAGCAGTTCTTC
once | TRBJ1-1 | TRBV5-1 | NA | CASSQTGPMNTKAFF | TGCGCCAGCAGTCAGACAGGACCCATGAACACTAAAGCTTTCTTT
NA | TRBJ1-1 | TRBV30 | NA | CAWSVRGHIVEAFF | TGTGCCTGGAGTGTACGGGGACATATAGTTGAAGCTTTCTTT
NA | TRBJ2-7 | TRBV18 | TRBD2 | CASSYGLAGEQYF | TGTGCCAGCTCGTATGGACTAGCGGGCGAGCAGTACTTC
NA | TRBJ2-1 | TRBV7-2 | NA | CASTRGYLDEQFF | TGTGCCAGCACAAGGGGTTATCTCGATGAGCAGTTCTTC
NA | TRBJ1-2 | TRBV7-6 | NA | CASSPQGVYYGYTF | TGTGCCAGCAGCCCGCAAGGGGTGTACTATGGCTACACCTTC
NA | TRBJ2-7 | TRBV2 | NA | CASSEQGSDEQYF | TGTGCCAGCAGTGAGCAGGGTTCGGACGAGCAGTACTTC
NA | TRBJ2-7 | TRBV7-9 | NA | CASSLAGEYEQYF | TGTGCCAGCAGCTTAGCGGGGGAGTACGAGCAGTACTTC
NA | TRBJ2-3 | TRBV7-9 | NA | CASSLGGQGAGTQYF | TGTGCCAGCAGCTTAGGGGGTCAGGGCGCCGGTACGCAGTATTTT
NA | TRBJ2-7 | TRBV20-1 | NA | CSARGGEEQYF | TGCAGTGCTAGAGGGGGGGAGGAGCAGTACTTC
NA | TRBJ1-4 | TRBV4-3 | NA | CASSQDGTGSATNEKLFF | TGCGCCAGCAGCCAAGATGGCACAGGTAGTGCAACTAATGAAAAACTGTTTTTT
NA | TRBJ2-6 | TRBV19 | NA | CASSIPTRAAGANVLTF | TGTGCCAGTAGTATCCCTACGCGGGCCGCCGGGGCCAACGTCCTGACTTTC
NA | TRBJ2-2 | TRBV7-7 | NA | CASSLGTPNTGELFF | TGTGCTAGCAGCTTAGGCACCCCGAACACCGGGGAGCTGTTTTTT
NA | TRBJ1-1 | TRBV7-9 | NA | CASSLTGLTEAFF | TGTGCCAGCAGCTTAACAGGCCTCACTGAAGCTTTCTTT
NA | TRBJ2-3 | TRBV9 | NA | CASSVNPGTDTQYF | TGTGCCAGCAGCGTAAATCCCGGCACAGATACGCAGTATTTT
NA | TRBJ2-3 | TRBV5-6 | NA | CASSRWAYRESTDTQYF | TGTGCCAGCAGCCGATGGGCTTACAGAGAGAGCACAGATACGCAGTATTTT
NA | TRBJ2-5 | TRBV27 | NA | CASSWGGRGKTQYF | TGTGCCAGCAGTTGGGGCGGGCGGGGAAAGACCCAGTACTTC
NA | TRBJ2-5 | TRBV5-1 | NA | CASSLDTGARETQYF | TGCGCCAGCAGCTTGGATACGGGGGCGAGGGAGACCCAGTACTTC
NA | TRBJ1-2 | TRBV19 | TRBD1 | CASRRTGGGTYGYTF | TGTGCCAGTAGACGGACAGGGGGCGGAACCTATGGCTACACCTTC